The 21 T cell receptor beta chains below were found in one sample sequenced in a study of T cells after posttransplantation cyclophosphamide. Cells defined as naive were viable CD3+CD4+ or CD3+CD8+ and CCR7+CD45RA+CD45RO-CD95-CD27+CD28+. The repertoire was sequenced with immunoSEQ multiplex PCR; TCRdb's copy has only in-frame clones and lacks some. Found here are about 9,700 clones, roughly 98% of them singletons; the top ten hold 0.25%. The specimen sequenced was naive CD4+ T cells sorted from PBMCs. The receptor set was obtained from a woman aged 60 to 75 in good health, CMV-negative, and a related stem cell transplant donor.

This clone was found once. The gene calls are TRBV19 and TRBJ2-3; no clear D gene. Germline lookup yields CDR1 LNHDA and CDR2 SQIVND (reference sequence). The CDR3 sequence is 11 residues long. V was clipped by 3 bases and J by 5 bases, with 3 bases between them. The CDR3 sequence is CASSIGDTQYF. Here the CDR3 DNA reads TGTGCCAGTAGTATCGGAGATACGCAGTATTTT.

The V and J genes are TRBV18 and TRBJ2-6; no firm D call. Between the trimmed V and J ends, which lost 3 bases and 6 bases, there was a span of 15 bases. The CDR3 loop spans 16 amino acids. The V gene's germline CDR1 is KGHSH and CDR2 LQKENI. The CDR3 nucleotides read TGTGCCAGCTCACCTAGTAGGCAGCGCGAGGCCAACGTCCTGACTTTC. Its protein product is CASSPSRQREANVLTF.

The CDR3 region has the DNA TGTGCCAGCAGCTTAGCTTCTCGGGCCAACAGGGGAACCTACGAGCAGTACTTC. Its protein product is CASSLASRANRGTYEQYF. The chain links TRBV7-6 to TRBJ2-7; 7 positions agree with TRBD1. The CDR3 is 18 amino acids. Germline trimming cut 0 bases from V and 2 bases from J; bases unmatched to any gene: 13. The V gene's germline CDR1 is SGHVS and CDR2 FNYEAQ.

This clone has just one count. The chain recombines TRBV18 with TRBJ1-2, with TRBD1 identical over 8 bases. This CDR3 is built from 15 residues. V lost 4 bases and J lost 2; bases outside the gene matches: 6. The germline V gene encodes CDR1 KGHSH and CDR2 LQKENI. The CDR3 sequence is CASSLTTGANYGYTF. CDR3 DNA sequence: TGTGCCAGCTCACTTACGACAGGGGCGAACTATGGCTACACCTTC.

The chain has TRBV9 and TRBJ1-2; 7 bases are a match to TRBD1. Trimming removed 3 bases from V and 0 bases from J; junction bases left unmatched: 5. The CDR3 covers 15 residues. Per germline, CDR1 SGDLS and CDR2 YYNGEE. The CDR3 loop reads CASSAGTAANYGYTF. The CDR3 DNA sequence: TGTGCCAGCAGCGCAGGGACAGCCGCTAACTATGGCTACACCTTC.

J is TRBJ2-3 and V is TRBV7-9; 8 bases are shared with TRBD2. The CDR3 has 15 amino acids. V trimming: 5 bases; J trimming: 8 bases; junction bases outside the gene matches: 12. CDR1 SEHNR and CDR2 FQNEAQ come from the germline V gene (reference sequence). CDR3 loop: CASSQPGGPVPTQYF. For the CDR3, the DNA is TGTGCCAGCAGCCAACCGGGGGGGCCGGTTCCTACGCAGTATTTT.

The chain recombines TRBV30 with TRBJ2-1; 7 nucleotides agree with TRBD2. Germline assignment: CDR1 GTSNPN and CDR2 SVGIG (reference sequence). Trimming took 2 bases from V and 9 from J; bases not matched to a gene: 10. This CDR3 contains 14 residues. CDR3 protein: CAWSTTVGEGEQFF. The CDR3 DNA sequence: TGTGCCTGGAGTACCACCGTGGGGGAGGGTGAGCAGTTCTTC.

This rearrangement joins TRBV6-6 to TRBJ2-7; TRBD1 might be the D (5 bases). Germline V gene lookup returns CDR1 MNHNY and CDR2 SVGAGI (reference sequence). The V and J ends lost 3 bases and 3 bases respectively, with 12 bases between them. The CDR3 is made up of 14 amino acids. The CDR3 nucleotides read TGTGCCAGCAGTTATGGGGCCGCTTACTACGAGCAGTACGTC. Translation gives CASSYGAAYYEQYV.

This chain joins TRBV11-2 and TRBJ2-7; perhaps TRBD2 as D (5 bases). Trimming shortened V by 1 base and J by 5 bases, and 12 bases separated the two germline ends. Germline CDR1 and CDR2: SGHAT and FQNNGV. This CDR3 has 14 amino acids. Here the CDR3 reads CASSLVASKHEQYF. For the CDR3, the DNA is TGTGCCAGCAGCTTAGTCGCTAGCAAGCACGAGCAGTACTTC.

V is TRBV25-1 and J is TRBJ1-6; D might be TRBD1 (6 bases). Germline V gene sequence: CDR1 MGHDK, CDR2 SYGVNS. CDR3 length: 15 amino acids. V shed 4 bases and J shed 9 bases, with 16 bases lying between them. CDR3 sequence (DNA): TGTGCCAGCAGTGTTACAGGGATCGGGGCTTCACCCCTCCACTTT. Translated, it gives CASSVTGIGASPLHF.

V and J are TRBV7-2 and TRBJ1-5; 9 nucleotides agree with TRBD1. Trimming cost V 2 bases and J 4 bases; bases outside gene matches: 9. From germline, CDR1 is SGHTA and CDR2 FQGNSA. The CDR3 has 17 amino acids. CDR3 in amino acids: CASSLRAGDRENQPQHF. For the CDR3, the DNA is TGTGCCAGCAGCTTAAGGGCGGGGGACAGGGAAAATCAGCCCCAGCATTTT.

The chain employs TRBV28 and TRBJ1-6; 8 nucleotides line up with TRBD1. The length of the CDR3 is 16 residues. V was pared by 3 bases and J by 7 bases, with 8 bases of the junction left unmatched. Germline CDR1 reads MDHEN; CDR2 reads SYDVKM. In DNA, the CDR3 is TGTGCCAGCAGTTTGTACGGACAGGGATGGAATTCACCCCTCCACTTT. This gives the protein CASSLYGQGWNSPLHF.

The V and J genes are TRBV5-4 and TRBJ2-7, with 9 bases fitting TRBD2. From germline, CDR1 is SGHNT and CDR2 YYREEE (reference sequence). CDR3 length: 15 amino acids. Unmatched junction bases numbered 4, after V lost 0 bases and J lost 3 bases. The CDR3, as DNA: TGTGCCAGCAGCTTGGGGGGTAGCGGGGGCTACGAGCAGTACTTC. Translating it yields CASSLGGSGGYEQYF.

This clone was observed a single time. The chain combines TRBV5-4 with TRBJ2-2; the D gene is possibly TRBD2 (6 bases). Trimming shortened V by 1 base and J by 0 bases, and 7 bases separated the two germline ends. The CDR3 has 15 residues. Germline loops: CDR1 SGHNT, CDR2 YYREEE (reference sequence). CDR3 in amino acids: CASSLPSANTGELFF. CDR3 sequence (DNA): TGTGCCAGCAGCTTGCCTAGCGCGAACACCGGGGAGCTGTTTTTT.

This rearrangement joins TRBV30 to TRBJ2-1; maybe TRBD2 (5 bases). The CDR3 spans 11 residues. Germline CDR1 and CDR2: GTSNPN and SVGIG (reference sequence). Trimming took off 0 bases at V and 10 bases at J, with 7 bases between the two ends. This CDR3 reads CAWSVLDEQFF. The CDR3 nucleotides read TGTGCCTGGAGTGTACTAGACGAGCAGTTCTTC.

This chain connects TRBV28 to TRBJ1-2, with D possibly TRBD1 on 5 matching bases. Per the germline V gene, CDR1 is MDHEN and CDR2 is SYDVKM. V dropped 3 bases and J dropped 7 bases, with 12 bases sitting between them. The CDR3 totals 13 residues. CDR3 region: CASSLGGISGYTF. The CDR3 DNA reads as TGTGCCAGCAGTTTGGGGGGGATCTCTGGCTACACCTTC.

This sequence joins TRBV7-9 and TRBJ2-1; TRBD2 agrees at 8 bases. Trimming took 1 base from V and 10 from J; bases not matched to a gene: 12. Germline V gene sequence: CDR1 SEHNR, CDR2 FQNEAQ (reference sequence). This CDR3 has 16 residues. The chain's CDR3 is CASSLGSGGGKWEQFF. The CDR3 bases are TGTGCCAGCAGCTTAGGATCCGGCGGGGGGAAGTGGGAGCAGTTCTTC.

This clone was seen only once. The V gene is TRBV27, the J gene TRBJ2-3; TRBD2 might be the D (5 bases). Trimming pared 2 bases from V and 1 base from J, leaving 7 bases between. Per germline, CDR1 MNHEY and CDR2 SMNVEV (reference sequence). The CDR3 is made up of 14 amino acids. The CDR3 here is CASSLLGGTDTQYF. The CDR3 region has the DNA TGTGCCAGCAGTTTACTGGGAGGCACAGATACGCAGTATTTT.

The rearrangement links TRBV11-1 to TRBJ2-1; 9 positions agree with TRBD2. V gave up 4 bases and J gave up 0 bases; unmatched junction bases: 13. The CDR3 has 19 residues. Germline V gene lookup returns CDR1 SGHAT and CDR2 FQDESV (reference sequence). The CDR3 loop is CASSSRFRLAGTSYNEQFF. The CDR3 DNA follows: TGTGCCAGCAGCTCGCGATTTAGGCTAGCGGGGACCTCCTACAATGAGCAGTTCTTC.

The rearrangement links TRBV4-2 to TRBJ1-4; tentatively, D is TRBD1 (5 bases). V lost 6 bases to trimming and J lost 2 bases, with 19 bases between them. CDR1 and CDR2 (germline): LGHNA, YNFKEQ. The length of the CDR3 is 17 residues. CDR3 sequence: CASRSLAQGGTNEKLFF. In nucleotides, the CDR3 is TGTGCCAGCAGAAGTTTGGCCCAGGGAGGCACTAATGAAAAACTGTTTTTT.

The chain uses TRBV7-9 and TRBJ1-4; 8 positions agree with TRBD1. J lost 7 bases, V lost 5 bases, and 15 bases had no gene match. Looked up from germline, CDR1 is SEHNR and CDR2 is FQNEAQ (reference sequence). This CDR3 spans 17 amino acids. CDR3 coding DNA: TGTGCCAGCAGCCCGGGGCAGGGGGCGTCGAGTGCTGAAAAACTGTTTTTT. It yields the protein CASSPGQGASSAEKLFF.